The 26 T cell receptor beta chains below were found in one sample sequenced in a study of beta chain features in type 1 diabetes. Of the isolated RNA, all was reverse transcribed, and so the sequenced material was expressed TCRB transcripts. The table came from immunoSEQ multiplex PCR; TCRdb's copy has only in-frame clones and leaves some out. The sample holds around 430,000 clones; approximately 28% are singletons and the top ten take 0.06% to 0.07%. The sample comprised naive CD4+ T cells from blood. Receptors were obtained from a man younger than 30 in good health.

The chain combines TRBV30 with TRBJ1-2; D is unresolved. V lost 4 bases and J lost 7, with 10 bases in between. The CDR3 loop spans 11 amino acids. Germline assignment: CDR1 GTSNPN and CDR2 SVGIG (reference sequence). CDR3 DNA sequence: TGTGCCTGGACCCCGACAACTGGCTACACCTTC. This sequence encodes CAWTPTTGYTF.

V and J are TRBV5-1 and TRBJ1-5, with D possibly being TRBD1 (5 bases). Germline CDR1 is SGHRS and CDR2 is YFSETQ. V lost 2 bases and J 5 bases, leaving 11 bases between the germline ends. The CDR3 is made up of 14 amino acids. This chain's CDR3 is CASSFGQGDQPQHF. CDR3 sequence (DNA): TGCGCCAGCAGCTTCGGTCAGGGCGATCAGCCCCAGCATTTT.

This clone came up a few times. The rearrangement links TRBV9 to TRBJ2-7; TRBD1 aligns across 7 bases. Germline-derived CDR1 and CDR2 are SGDLS and YYNGEE. V lost 0 bases to trimming and J lost 1 base; unmatched junction nucleotides: 1. The CDR3 has 14 residues. The CDR3 loop reads CASSVDRGSYEQYF. The CDR3 DNA follows: TGTGCCAGCAGCGTAGACAGGGGTTCCTACGAGCAGTACTTC.

The chain uses TRBV20-1 and TRBJ1-1; D unclear. The CDR3 consists of 11 residues. Trimming pared 5 bases from V and 7 bases from J, leaving 11 bases between. The germline V gene has CDR1 DFQATT and CDR2 SNEGSKA (reference sequence). CDR3 sequence reads: CSAYQVGEAFF. The CDR3 DNA reads as TGCAGTGCTTATCAGGTGGGTGAAGCTTTCTTT.

The chain has TRBV18 and TRBJ2-6; no firm D call. Germline V lookup: CDR1 KGHSH, CDR2 LQKENI. The CDR3 is 14 residues long. Trimming cost V 3 bases and J 1 base, with 4 bases left between them. The CDR3 region has the DNA TGTGCCAGCTCACCCTATTCTGGGGCCAACGTCCTGACTTTC. Translation gives CASSPYSGANVLTF.

The V gene is TRBV29-1, the J gene TRBJ2-2; D tentatively fits TRBD1 or TRBD2 (5 bases each). V lost 7 bases to trimming and J lost 0 bases, with 9 bases between them. The CDR3 is made up of 13 amino acids. Germline-derived CDR1 and CDR2 are SQVTM and ANQGSEA. CDR3 sequence reads: CSAEGTNTGELFF. The CDR3 DNA follows: TGCAGCGCCGAGGGGACGAACACCGGGGAGCTGTTTTTT.

Here the CDR3 reads CASSYPLAANQETQYF. CDR3 in DNA: TGTGCCAGCAGTTACCCACTAGCGGCCAACCAAGAGACCCAGTACTTC. The chain joins TRBV6-6 to TRBJ2-5, with TRBD2 matching over 8 bases. The CDR3 covers 16 residues. The V gene end was trimmed by 2 bases and the J gene end by 0 bases; junction bases not matched to a gene: 5. Germline assignment: CDR1 MNHNY and CDR2 SVGAGI (reference sequence).

V usage is TRBV28 and J usage is TRBJ2-7; D remains ambiguous. The germline gives CDR1 MDHEN, CDR2 SYDVKM. CDR3 length: 13 residues. The V gene lost 3 bases and the J gene lost 5 bases, with 11 bases spanning the gap. DNA for the CDR3: TGTGCCAGCAGTTTGAACTACCCCAACGAGCAGTACTTC. Translating it yields CASSLNYPNEQYF.

This clone was counted a few times. V and J are TRBV7-9 and TRBJ2-7; a possible D gene is TRBD2 (5 bases). Trimming shortened V by 5 bases and J by 2 bases, and 16 bases separated the two germline ends. The CDR3 has 15 amino acids. Germline V gene data show CDR1 as SEHNR and CDR2 as FQNEAQ (reference sequence). The CDR3 loop reads CASSGARGQTYEQYF. The CDR3 bases are TGTGCCAGCAGCGGAGCTCGCGGGCAGACCTACGAGCAGTACTTC. Complete variable domain (other parts from reference TRBV7-9 and TRBJ2-7): DTGVSQNPRHKITKRGQNVTFRCDPISEHNRLYWYRQTLGQGPEFLTYFQNEAQLEKSRLLSDRFSAERPKGSFSTLEIQRTEQGDSAMYLCASSGARGQTYEQYFGPGTRLTVT.

The chain uses TRBV7-9 and TRBJ2-1, with D maybe TRBD2 (6 bases). Trimming removed 5 bases at V and 2 bases at J, with 13 bases between. This CDR3 is 15 amino acids long. Germline values: CDR1 SEHNR, CDR2 FQNEAQ (reference sequence). This CDR3 reads CASSPPGTAYNEQFF. CDR3 bases: TGTGCCAGCAGCCCCCCTGGGACTGCCTACAATGAGCAGTTCTTC.

The V and J genes are TRBV13 and TRBJ2-2; TRBD1 or TRBD2 may be the D gene (7 bases each). The CDR3 is 15 amino acids. Deletions cut 8 bases from V and 0 bases from J, with 13 bases between. CDR1 and CDR2 from the germline V gene are PRHDT and FYEKMQ (reference sequence). This chain's CDR3 is CASGRDRANTGELFF. The CDR3 DNA follows: TGTGCCAGCGGGAGGGACAGAGCGAACACCGGGGAGCTGTTTTTT.

V usage is TRBV9 and J usage is TRBJ2-3; TRBD2 might be the D (6 bases). In germline, CDR1 is SGDLS, CDR2 YYNGEE. This CDR3 has 14 amino acids. V was clipped by 3 bases and J by 6 bases, with 14 bases between them. Here the CDR3 DNA reads TGTGCCAGCAGCGACGGTATGGGGAGGGATACGCAGTATTTT. Its translation: CASSDGMGRDTQYF.

This clone was picked up a small number of times. The rearrangement links TRBV29-1 to TRBJ2-5, with a weak D call TRBD1 (5 bases). Germline CDR1 SQVTM, CDR2 ANQGSEA. There are 13 residues in the CDR3. With 6 bases removed from V and 0 bases from J, the gap between germline ends came to 11 bases. The CDR3 DNA is TGCAGCGTAGATACGGACAACCAAGAGACCCAGTACTTC. Protein product: CSVDTDNQETQYF.

The sample holds a few counts of this clone. The V call is TRBV7-2, the J call TRBJ2-3, with no clear D. Germline V gives CDR1 SGHTA, CDR2 FQGNSA. Trimming stripped 5 bases from V and 1 base from J, with 16 bases between. This CDR3 spans 16 amino acids. CDR3 protein: CASSLDHSLGTDTQYF. CDR3 sequence (DNA): TGTGCCAGCAGCCTGGACCACTCCCTCGGCACAGATACGCAGTATTTT.

The rearrangement links TRBV12-5 to TRBJ2-3, with D perhaps TRBD2 (6 bases). V gave up 2 bases and J gave up 0 bases, with 9 bases separating them. This CDR3 has 15 residues. Germline loops: CDR1 LGHNT, CDR2 FRNRAP. CDR3 in DNA: TGTGCTAGTGGTTTGACCAGCGGGAGCACAGATACGCAGTATTTT. It translates to CASGLTSGSTDTQYF.

The V gene is TRBV5-1, the J gene TRBJ1-5, with D possibly being TRBD1 (6 bases). The CDR3 has 15 amino acids. V lost 0 bases to trimming and J lost 6 bases, with 13 bases between them. Germline CDR1 and CDR2: SGHRS and YFSETQ. DNA of the CDR3: TGCGCCAGCAGCTTGGAAGGGACAACAGGTCAGCCCCAGCATTTT. This translates into CASSLEGTTGQPQHF.

In its sample, this clone was seen a few times. CDR3 amino acids: CASSFPVGLGFGGYTF. In DNA, the CDR3 is TGTGCCAGCAGCTTTCCGGTCGGACTGGGTTTCGGTGGCTACACCTTC. The chain links TRBV7-9 to TRBJ1-2, with D unresolved. CDR1 and CDR2 (germline): SEHNR, FQNEAQ (reference sequence). V gave up 3 bases and J gave up 7 bases, with 21 bases separating them. The CDR3 covers 16 residues.

The genes are TRBV29-1 and TRBJ2-7, with D possibly TRBD1 on 6 matching bases. The V gene's germline CDR1 is SQVTM and CDR2 ANQGSEA. Trimming removed 7 bases from V and 4 bases from J, with 17 bases in between. CDR3 length: 13 amino acids. The CDR3 is CSAKQGVAYEQYF. As DNA, the CDR3 is TGCAGCGCCAAACAGGGTGTGGCGTACGAGCAGTACTTC.

A few counts support this clone. The chain employs TRBV29-1 and TRBJ2-4; TRBD2 might be the D (7 bases). Germline V gene sequence: CDR1 SQVTM, CDR2 ANQGSEA. CDR3 length equals 14 residues. V was cut by 4 bases and J by 4 bases, with 14 bases left in between. DNA of the CDR3: TGCAGCGTTGTCCCAGCGGGGACAAAAAACATTCAGTACTTC. It yields the protein CSVVPAGTKNIQYF.

The rearrangement joins TRBV7-2 to TRBJ2-4, with D perhaps matching TRBD1 or TRBD2 (5 bases each). The CDR3 is 13 residues long. CDR1 is SGHTA, CDR2 FQGNSA, per germline. Between the trimmed V and J ends, which lost 5 bases and 3 bases, there was a span of 8 bases. The CDR3 loop reads CASSGTDKNIQYF. As DNA, the CDR3 is TGTGCCAGCAGCGGGACGGACAAAAACATTCAGTACTTC.

This clone was seen a handful of times. Other DNA sequences in the sample encode the same CDR3. This rearrangement joins TRBV11-2 to TRBJ2-3; D tentatively reads TRBD1 or TRBD2 (5 bases each). This CDR3 spans 16 amino acids. Trimming shortened V by 7 bases and J by 1 base, and 18 bases separated the two germline ends. Germline V lookup: CDR1 SGHAT, CDR2 FQNNGV. This CDR3 reads CASTGLQGPRTDTQYF. The DNA for the CDR3 is TGTGCCAGCACCGGTCTCCAGGGACCGCGCACAGATACGCAGTATTTT. The variable domain in full, with the rest retrieved from reference TRBV11-2 and TRBJ2-3, is EAGVAQSPRYKIIEKRQSVAFWCNPISGHATLYWYQQILGQGPKLLIQFQNNGVVDDSQLPKDRFSAERLKGVDSTLKIQPAKLEDSAVYLCASTGLQGPRTDTQYFGPGTRLTVL.

Notes on this clone: Other DNA variants within this sample encode the same CDR3. The chain uses TRBV29-1 and TRBJ2-3; the match to TRBD2 covers 10 bases. This CDR3 has 13 residues. Germline assignment: CDR1 SQVTM and CDR2 ANQGSEA. Trimming at V came to 6 bases and at J to 1 base, leaving 1 base not matched to a gene. CDR3 protein: CSVGTSGTDTQYF. The CDR3 DNA follows: TGCAGCGTAGGGACTAGCGGCACAGATACGCAGTATTTT.

Comment on this clone: This CDR3 is also generated by other DNA sequences in the sample. This chain links TRBV30 with TRBJ1-1; D gene ambiguous. CDR3 length: 11 residues. The germline V gene has CDR1 GTSNPN and CDR2 SVGIG (reference sequence). Trimming took off 3 bases at V and 8 bases at J, with 10 bases between the two ends. For the CDR3, the DNA is TGTGCCTGGAGGGGTCGGGCCGAAGCTTTCTTT. The encoded protein is CAWRGRAEAFF.

This clone was seen a handful of times. The rearrangement links TRBV30 to TRBJ2-7; 9 nucleotides agree with TRBD1. The CDR3 consists of 12 residues. V lost 5 bases and J lost 7; bases outside the gene matches: 6. Germline values: CDR1 GTSNPN, CDR2 SVGIG (reference sequence). This CDR3 is CAWGQGRHEQYF. CDR3 nucleotides: TGTGCCTGGGGACAGGGGAGGCATGAGCAGTACTTC.

The CDR3 coding sequence is TGTGCCAGCAGCTCCAGACTAGCGGGAGCTCCCACAGATACGCAGTATTTT. Its protein product is CASSSRLAGAPTDTQYF. V gene TRBV7-9 combines with J gene TRBJ2-3, with 12 bases fitting TRBD2. V was clipped by 4 bases and J by 2 bases; unmatched bases: 7. Looked up from germline, CDR1 is SEHNR and CDR2 is FQNEAQ (reference sequence). This CDR3 is built from 17 residues.

V and J are TRBV15 and TRBJ2-7; D possibly corresponds to TRBD2 (6 bases). Germline CDR1 is LNHNV and CDR2 is YYDKDF (reference sequence). CDR3 length: 13 residues. The V and J ends lost 6 bases and 5 bases respectively, with 14 bases between them. The DNA for the CDR3 is TGTGCCACCAGGAGGGGCAGGACTAACGAGCAGTACTTC. It encodes CATRRGRTNEQYF.